The 20 T cell receptor beta chains given below trace back to one sample, sequenced in a study of CD8 T cells in Susac syndrome. With random hexamers, reverse transcription was performed on roughly 0.45 to 1 ug of RNA. TCRdb processed the immunoSEQ multiplex PCR reads anew with MiXCR; each CDR3 protein has one entry. The sample records approximately 150,000 distinct CDR3 sequences, approximately 93% being singletons. Specimen: CD4+ T cells from PBMCs. Every receptor here comes from a human donor in good health.

J is TRBJ2-1 and V is TRBV29-1; D may be TRBD2 (6 bases). V was pared by 4 bases and J by 4 bases, with 14 bases between. The CDR3 is 14 residues long. CDR1 is SQVTM, CDR2 ANQGSEA, per germline. CDR3: CSVVGSPPYNEQFF. The CDR3 DNA follows: TGCAGCGTTGTCGGGAGCCCGCCATACAATGAGCAGTTCTTC.

The rearrangement joins TRBV23-1 to TRBJ1-1, with unresolved D. TRBV23-1 is sorted into the ORF group, with uncertain function. There are 15 residues in the CDR3. Between the trimmed V and J ends, which lost 6 bases and 1 base, there was a span of 15 bases. In DNA, the CDR3 is TGCGCCAGCAGCCGTAATTTCAAGACGAACACTGAAGCTTTCTTT. This encodes CASSRNFKTNTEAFF.

The V gene is TRBV7-6, the J gene TRBJ2-1; 7 nucleotides align to TRBD2. Germline V gives CDR1 SGHVS, CDR2 FNYEAQ. V gave up 2 bases and J gave up 1 base; unmatched junction bases: 5. The CDR3 is 16 amino acids. CDR3 residues: CASSLIAGPSYNEQFF. CDR3 bases: TGTGCCAGCAGCTTAATAGCGGGTCCTTCCTACAATGAGCAGTTCTTC.

This rearrangement joins TRBV5-1 to TRBJ1-1; D is possibly TRBD1 (6 bases). The V gene lost 0 bases and the J gene lost 6 bases, with 12 bases spanning the gap. This CDR3 contains 14 residues. The germline V gene encodes CDR1 SGHRS and CDR2 YFSETQ. This chain's CDR3 is CASSLEGGRAEAFF. CDR3 coding DNA: TGCGCCAGCAGCTTGGAGGGGGGTAGGGCTGAAGCTTTCTTT.

The chain carries TRBV6-6 and TRBJ2-1, with 13 bases matching TRBD2. The CDR3 is 15 residues long. Germline values: CDR1 MNHNY, CDR2 SVGAGI (reference sequence). The V gene end was trimmed by 8 bases and the J gene end by 1 base; junction bases not matched to a gene: 2. The CDR3 region is CASWTSGSSYNEQFF. The CDR3 DNA reads TGTGCCAGCTGGACTAGCGGGAGTTCCTACAATGAGCAGTTCTTC.

The genes are TRBV3-1 and TRBJ1-1; D unresolved. CDR3 length: 15 amino acids. V gave up 0 bases and J gave up 1 base, with 9 bases separating them. The V gene's germline CDR1 is LGHDT and CDR2 YNNKEL (reference sequence). The CDR3 here is CASSQDVRKNTEAFF. DNA for the CDR3: TGTGCCAGCAGCCAAGATGTCAGGAAGAACACTGAAGCTTTCTTT.

The V call is TRBV5-1, the J call TRBJ2-7, with a tentative D call TRBD1 (6 bases). V was cut by 5 bases and J by 0 bases, with 15 bases left in between. Germline CDR1 SGHRS, CDR2 YFSETQ. The CDR3 is 15 amino acids. In DNA, the CDR3 is TGCGCCAGCAGGGGCACAGGGAGACTCTCCTACGAGCAGTACTTC. Its translation is CASRGTGRLSYEQYF.

The chain uses TRBV27 and TRBJ1-2, with D possibly matching TRBD1 (6 bases). The CDR3 covers 12 residues. V lost 6 bases and J 7 bases, leaving 12 bases between the germline ends. Germline assignment: CDR1 MNHEY and CDR2 SMNVEV (reference sequence). CDR3: CASRERTAGYTF. Here the CDR3 DNA reads TGTGCCAGCAGGGAACGGACAGCTGGCTACACCTTC.

This clonotype showed up just once. The V gene is TRBV6-2 or TRBV6-3, the J gene TRBJ2-7; 10 positions match TRBD1. The germline gives CDR1 MNHEY, CDR2 SVGEGT. The CDR3 extends over 15 amino acids. The J segment lost 5 bases and the V segment lost 4 bases, leaving 8 bases of the junction unmatched. As DNA, the CDR3 is TGTGCCAGCAGTTTTTCCGGGACAGGGGTCCACGAGCAGTACTTC. Translated: CASSFSGTGVHEQYF.

The table lists this clonotype with a few counts. This chain uses TRBV7-9 with TRBJ2-5, with 7 bases lining up with TRBD2. The CDR3 totals 13 residues. V dropped 4 bases and J dropped 1; count of bases not matched to a gene: 0. Germline CDR1 is SEHNR and CDR2 is FQNEAQ (reference sequence). The CDR3 loop is CASSSSGQETQYF. The CDR3 coding sequence is TGTGCCAGCAGCTCTAGCGGCCAAGAGACCCAGTACTTC.

The chain carries TRBV15 and TRBJ2-1; D ambiguous. V dropped 3 bases and J dropped 4 bases, with 13 bases sitting between them. The CDR3 extends over 15 amino acids. Germline values: CDR1 LNHNV, CDR2 YYDKDF (reference sequence). The CDR3 DNA sequence: TGTGCCACCAGCAGCTTTCAAGACGGGTACAATGAGCAGTTCTTC. This sequence encodes CATSSFQDGYNEQFF.

The chain links TRBV3-1 to TRBJ2-1; 7 nucleotides align to TRBD1. The CDR3 consists of 14 residues. Germline values: CDR1 LGHDT, CDR2 YNNKEL (reference sequence). Trimming took 3 bases from V and 6 from J; bases not matched to a gene: 5. The CDR3 DNA reads TGTGCCAGCAGCCACCACCGGGACAGCAATGAGCAGTTCTTC. Its protein is CASSHHRDSNEQFF.

The chain joins TRBV12-3 or TRBV12-4 to TRBJ1-5; TRBD1 is a possible D gene (6 bases). The CDR3 length is 16 residues. Trimming stripped 6 bases from V and 3 bases from J, with 18 bases between. The CDR3 DNA reads as TGTGCCAGCAGCCCCGGGAGTGGGGGACACAATCAGCCCCAGCATTTT. It encodes CASSPGSGGHNQPQHF.

The V call is TRBV5-1, the J call TRBJ2-2; D may be TRBD1 (5 bases). From germline, CDR1 is SGHRS and CDR2 YFSETQ. Trimming removed 5 bases at V and 6 bases at J, with 17 bases between. The CDR3 covers 15 residues. The CDR3 DNA is TGCGCCAGCAGATTAGACAGTTCCAACGCCGGGGAGCTGTTTTTT. Its protein product is CASRLDSSNAGELFF.

This sequence joins TRBV5-4 and TRBJ2-7; D call uncertain. The CDR3 length is 12 residues. CDR1 is SGHNT, CDR2 YYREEE, per germline (reference sequence). With 0 bases removed from V and 3 bases from J, the gap between germline ends came to 4 bases. The CDR3 nucleotides read TGTGCCAGCAGCTTGGAAGTCTACGAGCAGTACTTC. It specifies CASSLEVYEQYF.

The rearrangement links TRBV24-1 to TRBJ2-3, with TRBD2 matching over 7 bases. Germline CDR1 is KGHDR and CDR2 is SFDVKD. CDR3 length: 14 residues. The V segment lost 3 bases and the J segment 6 bases; nucleotides outside the gene matches: 5. This CDR3 is CATSDRLSGDTQYF. CDR3 bases: TGTGCCACCAGTGATAGGCTTAGCGGGGATACGCAGTATTTT.

The CDR3 loop is CSAARTGMNTEAFF. CDR3 coding DNA: TGCAGTGCTGCAAGGACTGGTATGAACACTGAAGCTTTCTTT. This chain connects TRBV20-1 to TRBJ1-1; D gene unclear. The V gene's germline CDR1 is DFQATT and CDR2 SNEGSKA (reference sequence). The V and J ends lost 5 bases and 0 bases respectively, with 13 bases between them. The CDR3 runs 14 residues.

The genes are TRBV7-9 and TRBJ2-3, with 8 positions matching TRBD1. V was clipped by 3 bases and J by 6 bases; unmatched bases: 11. The germline V gene encodes CDR1 SEHNR and CDR2 FQNEAQ (reference sequence). This CDR3 is 16 amino acids long. The CDR3 DNA is TGTGCCAGCAGCTTTGGACAGGGCACAGTTGTGGATACGCAGTATTTT. Its translation: CASSFGQGTVVDTQYF.

The chain combines TRBV9 with TRBJ1-3; D is unclear. Germline V gene data show CDR1 as SGDLS and CDR2 as YYNGEE. This CDR3 is built from 17 residues. With 2 bases removed from V and 1 base from J, the gap between germline ends came to 16 bases. CDR3 residues: CASSVRPIGGSGNTIYF. CDR3 coding DNA: TGTGCCAGCAGCGTCCGCCCGATAGGAGGGTCTGGAAACACCATATATTTT.

The rearrangement links TRBV3-1 to TRBJ1-1; D ambiguous. The CDR3 is 12 residues long. Looked up from germline, CDR1 is LGHDT and CDR2 is YNNKEL (reference sequence). The germline V and J ends were trimmed by 0 bases and 6 bases, with 5 bases remaining between them. The CDR3 region has the DNA TGTGCCAGCAGCCAAGACAGCTCTGAAGCTTTCTTT. It translates to CASSQDSSEAFF.